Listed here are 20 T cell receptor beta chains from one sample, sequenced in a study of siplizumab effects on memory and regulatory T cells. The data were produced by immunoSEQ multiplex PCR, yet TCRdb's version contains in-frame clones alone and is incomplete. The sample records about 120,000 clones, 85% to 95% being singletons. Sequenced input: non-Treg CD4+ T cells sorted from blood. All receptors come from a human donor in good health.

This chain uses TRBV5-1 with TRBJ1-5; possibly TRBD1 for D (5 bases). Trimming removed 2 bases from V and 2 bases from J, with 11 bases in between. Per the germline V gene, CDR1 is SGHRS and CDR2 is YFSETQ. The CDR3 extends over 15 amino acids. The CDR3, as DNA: TGCGCCAGCAGCTTAGGAGGGGACGGCAATCAGCCCCAGCATTTT. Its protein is CASSLGGDGNQPQHF. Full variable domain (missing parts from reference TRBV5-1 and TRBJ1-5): KAGVTQTPRYLIKTRGQQVTLSCSPISGHRSVSWYQQTPGQGLQFLFEYFSETQRNKGNFPGRFSGRQFSNSRSEMNVSTLELGDSALYLCASSLGGDGNQPQHFGDGTRLSIL.

CDR3 nucleotides: TGTGCCAGTATTCAGGCAGGGGACAATGAGCAGTTCTTC. It encodes CASIQAGDNEQFF. V is TRBV19 and J is TRBJ2-1; D is perhaps TRBD1 (6 bases). Trimming took 7 bases from V and 5 from J, leaving 12 bases between them. The CDR3 is 13 residues long. In germline, CDR1 is LNHDA, CDR2 SQIVND (reference sequence).

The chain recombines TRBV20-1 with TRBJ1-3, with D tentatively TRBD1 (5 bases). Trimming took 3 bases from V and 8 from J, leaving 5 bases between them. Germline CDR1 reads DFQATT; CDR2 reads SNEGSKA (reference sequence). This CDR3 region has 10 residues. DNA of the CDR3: TGCAGTGCTAGGGGGGACACCATATATTTT. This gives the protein CSARGDTIYF.

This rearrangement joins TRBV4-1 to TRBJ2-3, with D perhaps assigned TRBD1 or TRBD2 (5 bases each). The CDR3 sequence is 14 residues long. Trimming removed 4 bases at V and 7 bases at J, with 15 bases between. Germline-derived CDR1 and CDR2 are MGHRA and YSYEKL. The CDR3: CASSLEGLLNTQYF. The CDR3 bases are TGCGCCAGCAGCCTCGAGGGGCTTTTAAATACGCAGTATTTT.

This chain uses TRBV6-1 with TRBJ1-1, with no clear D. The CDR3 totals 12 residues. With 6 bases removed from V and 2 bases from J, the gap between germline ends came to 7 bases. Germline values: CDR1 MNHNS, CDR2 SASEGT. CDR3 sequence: CASRKENTEAFF. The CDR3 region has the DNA TGTGCCAGCAGAAAGGAAAACACTGAAGCTTTCTTT.

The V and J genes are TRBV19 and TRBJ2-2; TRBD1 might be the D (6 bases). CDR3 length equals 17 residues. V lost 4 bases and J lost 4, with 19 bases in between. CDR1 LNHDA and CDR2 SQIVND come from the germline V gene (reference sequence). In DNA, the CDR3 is TGTGCCAGTAGTACCCTCAAGGGGGACCGGGGCACCGGGGAGCTGTTTTTT. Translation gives CASSTLKGDRGTGELFF.

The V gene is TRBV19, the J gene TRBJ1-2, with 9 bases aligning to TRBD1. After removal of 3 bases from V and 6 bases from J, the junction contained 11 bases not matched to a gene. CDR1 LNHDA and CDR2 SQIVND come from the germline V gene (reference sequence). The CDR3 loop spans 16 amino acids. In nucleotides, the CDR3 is TGTGCCAGTAGTATGTATTCAGGACAGGGGCTTGATGGCTACACCTTC. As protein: CASSMYSGQGLDGYTF.

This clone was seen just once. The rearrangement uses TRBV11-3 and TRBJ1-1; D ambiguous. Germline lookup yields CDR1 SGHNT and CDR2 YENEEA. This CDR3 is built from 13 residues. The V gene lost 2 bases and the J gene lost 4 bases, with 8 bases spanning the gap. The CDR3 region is CASSLTVLTEAFF. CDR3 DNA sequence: TGTGCCAGCAGCTTAACGGTTCTCACTGAAGCTTTCTTT.

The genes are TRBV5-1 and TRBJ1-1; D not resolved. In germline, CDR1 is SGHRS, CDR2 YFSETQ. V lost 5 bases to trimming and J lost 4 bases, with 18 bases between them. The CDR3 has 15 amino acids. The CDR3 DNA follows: TGCGCCAGCAGACCAGTCGCACAGTCGGGCACTGAAGCTTTCTTT. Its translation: CASRPVAQSGTEAFF.

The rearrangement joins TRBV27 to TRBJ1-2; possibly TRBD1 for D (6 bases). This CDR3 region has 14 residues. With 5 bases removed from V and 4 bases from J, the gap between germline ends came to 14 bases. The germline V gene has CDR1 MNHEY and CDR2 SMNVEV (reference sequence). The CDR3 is CASSLRQEPYGYTF. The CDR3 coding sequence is TGTGCCAGCAGTCTCCGACAGGAACCCTATGGCTACACCTTC.

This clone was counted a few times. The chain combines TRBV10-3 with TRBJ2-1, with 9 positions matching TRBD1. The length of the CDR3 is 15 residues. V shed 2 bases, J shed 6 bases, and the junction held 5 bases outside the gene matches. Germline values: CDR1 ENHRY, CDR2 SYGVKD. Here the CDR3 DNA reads TGTGCCATCAGTGAGCCCGGACAGGGGTTCAATGAGCAGTTCTTC. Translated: CAISEPGQGFNEQFF.

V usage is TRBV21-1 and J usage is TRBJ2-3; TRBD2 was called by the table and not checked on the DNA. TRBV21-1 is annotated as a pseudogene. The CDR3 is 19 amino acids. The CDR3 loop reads CASSKPTKERGGCTDTQYF. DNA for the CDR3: TGTGCCAGCAGCAAACCAACAAAAGAGCGGGGGGGCTGCACAGATACGCAGTATTTT.

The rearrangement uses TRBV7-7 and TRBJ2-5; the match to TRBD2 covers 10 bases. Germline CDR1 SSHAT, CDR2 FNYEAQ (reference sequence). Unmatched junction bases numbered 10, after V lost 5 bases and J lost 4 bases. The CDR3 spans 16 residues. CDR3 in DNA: TGTGCCAGCAGCCCCGTAAGCGGGGGGGTAGGAGAGACCCAGTACTTC. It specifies CASSPVSGGVGETQYF. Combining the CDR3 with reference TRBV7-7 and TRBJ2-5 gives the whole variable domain GAGVSQSPRYKVTKRGQDVTLRCDPISSHATLYWYQQALGQGPEFLTYFNYEAQPDKSGLPSDRFSAERPEGSISTLTIQRTEQRDSAMYRCASSPVSGGVGETQYFGPGTRLLVL.

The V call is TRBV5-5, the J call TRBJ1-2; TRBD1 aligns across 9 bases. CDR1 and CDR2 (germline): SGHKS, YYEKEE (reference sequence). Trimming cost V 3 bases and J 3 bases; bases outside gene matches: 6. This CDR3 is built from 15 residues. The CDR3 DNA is TGTGCCAGCAGCTGGGACAGGGATCTGTACTATGGCTACACCTTC. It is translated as CASSWDRDLYYGYTF.

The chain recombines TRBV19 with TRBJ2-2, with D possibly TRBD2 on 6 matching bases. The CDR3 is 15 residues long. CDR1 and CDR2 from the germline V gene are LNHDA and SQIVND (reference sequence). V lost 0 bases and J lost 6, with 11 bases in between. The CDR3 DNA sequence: TGTGCCAGTAGTATAGACGGGACTCACTCCGGGGAGCTGTTTTTT. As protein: CASSIDGTHSGELFF.

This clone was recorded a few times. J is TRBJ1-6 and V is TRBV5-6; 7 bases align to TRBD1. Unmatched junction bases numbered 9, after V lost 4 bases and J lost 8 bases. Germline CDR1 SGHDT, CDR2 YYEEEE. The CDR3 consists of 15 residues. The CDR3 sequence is CASSPGMDRYSPLHF. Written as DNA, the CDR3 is TGTGCCAGCAGCCCAGGAATGGACAGGTATTCACCCCTCCACTTT.

CDR3 DNA sequence: TGTGCCAGCGTAGGACATAGCAATCAGCCCCAGCATTTT. Amino acids: CASVGHSNQPQHF. V is TRBV6-1 and J is TRBJ1-5; D might be TRBD1 (5 bases). The ends were cut back, 8 bases at V and 0 bases at J, with 8 bases in the middle. This CDR3 has 13 residues. Germline V gene data show CDR1 as MNHNS and CDR2 as SASEGT.

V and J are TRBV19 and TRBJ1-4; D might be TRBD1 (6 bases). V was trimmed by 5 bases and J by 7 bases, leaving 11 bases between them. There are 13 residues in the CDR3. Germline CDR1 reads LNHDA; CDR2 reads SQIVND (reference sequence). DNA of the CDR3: TGTGCCAGTAGTCAACAGGGTAGTGAAAAACTGTTTTTT. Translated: CASSQQGSEKLFF.

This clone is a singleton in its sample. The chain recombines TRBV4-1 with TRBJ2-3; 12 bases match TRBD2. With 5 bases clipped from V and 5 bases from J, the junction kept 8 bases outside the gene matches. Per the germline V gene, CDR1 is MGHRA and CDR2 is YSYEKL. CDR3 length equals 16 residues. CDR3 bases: TGCGCCAGCAGCTACCTAGCGGGGGGGCGCGGAGATACGCAGTATTTT. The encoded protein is CASSYLAGGRGDTQYF.

The CDR3 coding sequence is TGCGCCAGCAGCCAAGATCCGGGCTTCCCTGAAGCTTTCTTT. Amino acids: CASSQDPGFPEAFF. The chain links TRBV4-1 to TRBJ1-1, with D uncertain. Trimming cost V 0 bases and J 6 bases, with 11 bases left between them. Looked up from germline, CDR1 is MGHRA and CDR2 is YSYEKL. CDR3 size: 14 residues.